Given below is one T cell receptor beta chain in context. Antigen: not known. The PCR was carried out with 60 Vbeta primers and 13 Jbeta primers. TCRdb keeps only in-frame clones here, not all; method: immunoSEQ multiplex PCR. The sample lists over 100,000 clones, 60% to 80% occurring once. CDR3 length: 16 residues. The trim removed 2 bases at V and 3 bases at J, leaving 6 bases unmatched. Germline V gives CDR1 LGHNA, CDR2 YNFKEQ. The entry originates in a study of cytomegalovirus exposure and HLA in healthy donors. Across the whole study: Genetic ancestry analysis placed more than 80% of the 400 or so donors that were genotyped in the Caucasian-associated cluster. Study-wide findings and caveats: It was only CMV serostatus that was available as immune exposure information. The study flagged fewer than 200 TCR beta chains as cytomegalovirus-associated.

Sequencing was carried out using PBMCs. The sequence came from a male donor in good health and CMV-seronegative. This rearrangement joins TRBV4-2 to TRBJ2-3, with 9 bases aligning to TRBD2. CDR3 protein: CASSQNLAGATDTQYF. The CDR3, as DNA: TGTGCCAGCAGCCAAAACTTAGCGGGGGCTACAGATACGCAGTATTTT.